The rows below give T cell receptor beta chains drawn from one sample of a study of T-cell reconstitution after alpha-beta-depleted transplantation in children. TCRdb used MiXCR to reprocess the PCR reads, holding one entry per CDR3 protein. The sample consists of under 400,000 distinct CDR3 sequences, around 25% of them appearing once. This specimen was PBMCs, mostly from graft donor cells, taken 180 days after TCRalphabeta/CD19-depleted stem cell transplant. These receptors were taken from a male patient aged 10 to 17 who had a stem cell transplant for acute lymphoblastic leukemia, so the T cells may come from the graft donor. CDR3s include the opening cysteine and the closing phenylalanine or tryptophan. The D gene is left open where the match is weak. The size of a clone is reported for some rows only, either as once, few or many, or as a class for expanded clones.

>few|TRBJ1-2|-|TRBV27
TGTGCCAGCAGTTCCTCAGGCCGAGGCTACACCTTC
CASSSSGRGYTF
>-|TRBJ2-5|-|TRBV11-2
TGTGCCAGCAGCTTAGATCTCACGATAAGGGAGACCCAGTACTTC
CASSLDLTIRETQYF
>few|TRBJ2-7|TRBD2|TRBV20-1
TGCAGTGCTCTATACTTGGCCGGGACTAGCGGTCGCAACTACGAGCAGTACTTC
CSALYLAGTSGRNYEQYF
>few|TRBJ2-7|TRBD1|TRBV12-3/TRBV12-4
TGTGCCAGCTCTCCGGGGACAGTGAGCTACGAGCAGTACTTC
CASSPGTVSYEQYF
>-|TRBJ2-1|TRBD2|TRBV12-3/TRBV12-4
TGTGCCATCAGAGCCGGGACTAGCGGGGGAGGCACCTACAATGAGCAGTTCTTC
CAIRAGTSGGGTYNEQFF
>few|TRBJ2-5|-|TRBV9
TGTGCCAGCAGCGTACGGCAGGGGGGAGGAGAGACCCAGTACTTC
CASSVRQGGGETQYF
>few|TRBJ2-7|-|TRBV10-2
TGCGCCAGCAGTGATGTGAGGAGCTCCTACGAGCAGTACTTC
CASSDVRSSYEQYF
>-|TRBJ2-5|-|TRBV7-8
TGTGCCAGCAGCCCCCGGCCCAGTTCGGAGACCCAGTACTTC
CASSPRPSSETQYF
>few|TRBJ2-1|TRBD2|TRBV29-1
TGCAGCGTTGCGGTAGCGGGAGGGCCTAACCCTTACAATGAGCAGTTCTTC
CSVAVAGGPNPYNEQFF
>-|TRBJ1-1|-|TRBV25-1
TGTGCCAGCATCCCACCCCTGAACACTGAAGCTTTCTTT
CASIPPLNTEAFF
>-|TRBJ2-1|-|TRBV20-1
TGCAGTGCTCCAGTACGGGAGCGTTATGAGCAGTTCTTC
CSAPVRERYEQFF
>-|TRBJ2-7|-|TRBV6-5
TGTGCCAGCAGTTACGACTTCCCCTACGCGCAGTACTTC
CASSYDFPYAQYF
>-|TRBJ2-5|-|TRBV6-5
TGTGCCAGCAGTTACTCCCTCAGACTGACAACCCAGCACTTC
CASSYSLRLTTQHF
>-|TRBJ2-5|TRBD1|TRBV5-1
TGCGCCAGCAGCCCCCGACAGGGGGCCTCTGAAGAGACCCAGTACTTC
CASSPRQGASEETQYF
>-|TRBJ1-4|-|TRBV27
TGTGCCAGCAGTTTTTGGAAGGGGAATGAAAAACTGTTTTTT
CASSFWKGNEKLFF
>-|TRBJ2-1|-|TRBV20-1
TGCAGTGCTAGAGATCAAGGAGGGACTGTATACAATGAGCAGTTCTTC
CSARDQGGTVYNEQFF
>few|TRBJ2-3|-|TRBV7-3
TGTGCCAGCAGCTCCTTTGGGACTTTCTCAGATACGCAGTATTTT
CASSSFGTFSDTQYF
>few|TRBJ1-1|-|TRBV5-1
TGCGCCAGCAGCTTGTTGACGACCGCTAACACTGAAGCTTTCTTT
CASSLLTTANTEAFF
>few|TRBJ2-1|-|TRBV12-3/TRBV12-4
TGTGCCAGCAGTTCTTCTCCGGGCCCCCTCTTCTTC
CASSSSPGPLFF
>-|TRBJ1-2|-|TRBV27
TGTGCCAGCAGTTTTCTTTCGAGGGACCCCGGAAAACATGGCTACACCTTC
CASSFLSRDPGKHGYTF
>few|TRBJ2-2|-|TRBV20-1
TGCAGTGCTAGTAACGTAGAGCAGCCGAACACCGGGGAGCTGTTTTTT
CSASNVEQPNTGELFF
>-|TRBJ2-3|-|TRBV7-9
TGTGCCAGCAGCTTTGAGTATTTT
CASSFEYF
>few|TRBJ2-7|TRBD2|TRBV20-1
TGCAGTGCTAGGCTCCGACTAGCGGGTCCCACTCTCTCCTACGAGCAGTACTTC
CSARLRLAGPTLSYEQYF
>-|TRBJ1-4|-|TRBV5-1
TGCGCCAGCAGCTTGGATGGACAAAAACTGTTTTTT
CASSLDGQKLFF
>many|TRBJ2-7|TRBD1|TRBV4-1
TGCGCCAGCAGCCAAGGGAACAGGGGCTACGAGCAGTACTTC
CASSQGNRGYEQYF
>-|TRBJ2-7|TRBD1|TRBV7-2
TGTGCCAGCAGCTTAGCCCCTTTAACCGGGACAGGGGGCTCCCCCTACAACGAGCAGTACTTC
CASSLAPLTGTGGSPYNEQYF
>few|TRBJ2-5|-|TRBV11-2
TGTGCCAGCAGCTTAGGAGGGTCCGGAGAGACCCAGTACTTC
CASSLGGSGETQYF
>few|TRBJ2-7|TRBD2|TRBV28
TGTGCCAGCAGTTTCCCCCCCACTAGCGGGACTAGGGAGCAGTACTTC
CASSFPPTSGTREQYF
>few|TRBJ2-1|-|TRBV7-3
TGTGCCAGCAGTCCGAGGAGTCTCCCTGGGAATGAGCAGTTCTTC
CASSPRSLPGNEQFF
>-|TRBJ2-7|-|TRBV5-1
TGCGCCAGCCGCCTGGACCCGGGACACGGATACGAGCAGTACTTC
CASRLDPGHGYEQYF
>few|TRBJ1-2|TRBD1|TRBV28
TGTGCCAGCAGTTTAGGCCCGGGGACAGGGGGTAGTTATGGCTACACCTTC
CASSLGPGTGGSYGYTF
>few|TRBJ2-5|-|TRBV6-2/TRBV6-3
TGTGCCAGCAGAACCCATATCGACTTACAAGAGACCCAGTACTTC
CASRTHIDLQETQYF
>-|TRBJ1-6|-|TRBV7-9
TGTGCCAGCAGCCCCCGGGGGATCTCAGATTCACCCCTCCACTTT
CASSPRGISDSPLHF
>-|TRBJ2-1|TRBD1|TRBV7-3
TGTGCCAGCAGCTTCACAGGGGGGAACTACAATGAGCAGTTCTTC
CASSFTGGNYNEQFF
>-|TRBJ2-7|-|TRBV7-8
TGTGCCAGCAGCCGGGGTAGCGGTACCTACGAGCAGTACTTC
CASSRGSGTYEQYF
>few|TRBJ2-1|-|TRBV3-1
TGTGCCAGCAGCCAAGCCCTGGGGGGTACCTATGAGCAGTTCTTC
CASSQALGGTYEQFF
>-|TRBJ2-1|TRBD2|TRBV20-1
TGCAGTGCTAGAATCACTAGCGGGAGGGAAGAGCAGTTCTTC
CSARITSGREEQFF
>-|TRBJ2-2|-|TRBV7-3
TGTGCCAGCAGCTTCCGTCGACCCTCCCTGGTCGGATACACCGGGGAGCTGTTTTTT
CASSFRRPSLVGYTGELFF
>-|TRBJ2-1|TRBD2|TRBV20-1
TGCAGTGCCGTAGCGGGGACCTACAATGAGCAGTTCTTC
CSAVAGTYNEQFF
>-|TRBJ2-3|-|TRBV6-6
TGTGCCAGCAGTTACCTCAACCCAGATACGCAGTATTTT
CASSYLNPDTQYF
>-|TRBJ2-5|-|TRBV12-5
TGTGCTAGTTCTGGTACGGAGGAGACCCAGTACTTC
CASSGTEETQYF
>-|TRBJ2-3|-|TRBV11-2
TGTGCCAGCAGCTTCCCCAGGGCAGATACGCAGTATTTT
CASSFPRADTQYF
>many|TRBJ1-5|-|TRBV20-1
TGCAGTGCTAGGCGGGACAGCAATCAGCCCCAGCATTTT
CSARRDSNQPQHF
>-|TRBJ1-5|-|TRBV5-4
TGTGCCAGCAGCCTAGGGACTCTTAATCAGCCCCAGCATTTT
CASSLGTLNQPQHF
>-|TRBJ2-7|TRBD1|TRBV2
TGTGCCAGCAGTGAGGTTAGGGGGCAGGCGGCCGAGCAGTACTTC
CASSEVRGQAAEQYF
>few|TRBJ1-3|TRBD1|TRBV5-1
TGCGCCAGCACACAGGGGACGACTGGAAACACCATATATTTT
CASTQGTTGNTIYF
>few|TRBJ2-1|TRBD1|TRBV5-6
TGTGCCAGCAGCTGGGACAGGGACAATGAGCAGTTCTTC
CASSWDRDNEQFF
>few|TRBJ2-2|-|TRBV9
TGTGCCAGCAGCGCAACCCCGCGCGCCGGGGAGCTGTTTTTT
CASSATPRAGELFF
>many|TRBJ1-5|TRBD1|TRBV12-3/TRBV12-4
TGTGCCAGCAGTCCCCGGACAGGGTGGGGTCAGCCCCAGCATTTT
CASSPRTGWGQPQHF